The 18 T cell receptor beta chains presented below share a single source sample, sequenced in a study of chemoradiotherapy in HPV16-positive cancers. TCRdb's copy holds only in-frame clones and misses some; the assay was immunoSEQ multiplex PCR. The sample lists roughly 25,000 clones, 94% occurring once. The material was obtained from a patient who underwent chemoradiotherapy. These receptors all stem from a human donor with HPV-associated anogenital cancer.

This chain uses TRBV2 with TRBJ2-1, with D maybe TRBD1 (6 bases). V was pared by 7 bases and J by 5 bases, with 12 bases between. CDR1 and CDR2 (germline): SNHLY, FYNNEI. There are 13 residues in the CDR3. The CDR3 protein is CASNGYRDNEQFF. DNA for the CDR3: TGTGCCAGCAACGGTTACAGGGACAATGAGCAGTTCTTC.

The rearrangement links TRBV6-1 to TRBJ2-7, with a tentative D call TRBD1 (6 bases). The germline CDR1 and CDR2 sequences are MNHNS and SASEGT. There are 14 residues in the CDR3. V was cut by 4 bases and J by 2 bases, with 12 bases left in between. As DNA, the CDR3 is TGTGCCAGCAGTGCCATACAGGGTCCCTACGAGCAGTACTTC. This encodes CASSAIQGPYEQYF.

This chain uses TRBV11-3 with TRBJ2-7; 9 positions match TRBD2. The CDR3 length is 15 residues. Germline lookup yields CDR1 SGHNT and CDR2 YENEEA. V was pared by 5 bases and J by 5 bases, with 10 bases of the junction left unmatched. CDR3 DNA sequence: TGTGCCAGCAGCCGAGTTAGCGGGAGTTTCAACGAGCAGTACTTC. Its protein product is CASSRVSGSFNEQYF.

This rearrangement joins TRBV5-1 to TRBJ2-1; possibly TRBD2 for D (6 bases). This CDR3 has 17 residues. Between the trimmed V and J ends, which lost 0 bases and 8 bases, there was a span of 21 bases. Germline V gene data show CDR1 as SGHRS and CDR2 as YFSETQ. CDR3 protein: CASSLDPQGTPGDEQFF. DNA for the CDR3: TGCGCCAGCAGCTTGGATCCCCAGGGCACCCCGGGGGATGAGCAGTTCTTC.

The chain joins TRBV28 to TRBJ2-7; D uncertain. CDR3 length: 12 amino acids. Trimming took 3 bases from V and 5 from J, leaving 8 bases between them. Germline-derived CDR1 and CDR2 are MDHEN and SYDVKM. The CDR3, as DNA: TGTGCCAGCAGTTTTTCCATCCACGAGCAGTACTTC. Translating it yields CASSFSIHEQYF.

This clone showed up just once. The chain carries TRBV11-2 and TRBJ2-1, with TRBD1 identical over 8 bases. J lost 1 base, V lost 5 bases, and 4 bases had no gene match. The length of the CDR3 is 15 residues. Germline V lookup: CDR1 SGHAT, CDR2 FQNNGV. The CDR3 loop reads CASSPWTGSYNEQFF. CDR3 DNA: TGTGCCAGCAGCCCATGGACAGGGTCCTACAATGAGCAGTTCTTC.

V is TRBV29-1 and J is TRBJ2-7, with 7 bases lining up with TRBD1. V dropped 3 bases and J dropped 3; count of bases not matched to a gene: 17. This CDR3 spans 17 amino acids. Germline-derived CDR1 and CDR2 are SQVTM and ANQGSEA. The CDR3 protein is CSVENRPVPGQYYEQYF. The CDR3 DNA sequence: TGCAGCGTTGAGAACCGACCGGTACCGGGACAGTACTACGAGCAGTACTTC.

The chain uses TRBV27 and TRBJ2-7; D is uncertain. CDR1 is MNHEY and CDR2 is SMNVEV in the germline V gene (reference sequence). Trimming stripped 2 bases from V and 4 bases from J, with 9 bases between. The CDR3 spans 13 residues. The CDR3 sequence is CASSLVNGYEQYF. CDR3 coding DNA: TGTGCCAGCAGTTTAGTGAACGGGTACGAGCAGTACTTC.

This clone appeared a few times. This chain joins TRBV28 and TRBJ1-5, with 7 bases lining up with TRBD1. The germline gives CDR1 MDHEN, CDR2 SYDVKM. CDR3 length: 16 residues. V lost 4 bases to trimming and J lost 1 base; unmatched junction nucleotides: 7. For the CDR3, the DNA is TGTGCCAGCAGTTACAAAGGGGGCTCAAGCAATCAGCCCCAGCATTTT. Amino acid sequence: CASSYKGGSSNQPQHF.

The V call is TRBV19, the J call TRBJ1-5; perhaps TRBD1 as D (5 bases). V lost 4 bases and J lost 4, with 14 bases in between. Germline V lookup: CDR1 LNHDA, CDR2 SQIVND (reference sequence). The CDR3 spans 15 residues. CDR3 sequence: CASSRGRDPNQPQHF. The CDR3 bases are TGTGCCAGTAGTAGGGGACGGGACCCGAATCAGCCCCAGCATTTT.

This rearrangement joins TRBV6-5 to TRBJ2-7, with TRBD2 identical over 8 bases. The CDR3 has 13 amino acids. J gave up 4 bases and V 6 bases, and 5 bases lay outside the gene matches. Germline V gives CDR1 MNHEY, CDR2 SVGAGI. Written as DNA, the CDR3 is TGTGCCAGCAGCCGGGGGGGGCCTTACGAGCAGTACTTC. Translation gives CASSRGGPYEQYF.

The chain couples TRBV21-1 to TRBJ2-7; the DNA was not used to check the table's D call, TRBD1. TRBV21-1 is designated a pseudogene. The CDR3 sequence is 14 residues long. CDR3 in amino acids: CASSNRDRGYEQYF. The CDR3 coding sequence is TGTGCCAGCAGCAATCGGGACAGGGGTTACGAGCAGTACTTC.

J is TRBJ2-5 and V is TRBV29-1; 10 positions match TRBD2. CDR1 is SQVTM, CDR2 ANQGSEA, per germline. With 2 bases clipped from V and 4 bases from J, the junction kept 7 bases outside the gene matches. The CDR3 extends over 15 amino acids. CDR3 sequence: CSVELAGDAGETQYF. The CDR3 DNA reads TGCAGCGTTGAACTAGCGGGGGATGCAGGAGAGACCCAGTACTTC.

The chain joins TRBV6-5 to TRBJ1-3; TRBD1 agrees at 7 bases. From germline, CDR1 is MNHEY and CDR2 SVGAGI. CDR3 length equals 15 residues. The junction had 10 bases not matched to a gene; V was cut back by 4 bases and J by 7 bases. DNA of the CDR3: TGTGCCAGCAGTTCGGGAGGAGGGGGCTGGAACACCATATATTTT. It codes for CASSSGGGGWNTIYF.

The V and J genes are TRBV15 and TRBJ2-2; possible D gene TRBD1, 5 bases. The CDR3 covers 17 residues. The V gene's germline CDR1 is LNHNV and CDR2 YYDKDF (reference sequence). The V gene lost 0 bases and the J gene lost 4 bases, with 15 bases spanning the gap. This chain's CDR3 is CATSRDRGVGITGELFF. CDR3 DNA sequence: TGTGCCACCAGCAGAGATAGGGGCGTGGGAATCACCGGGGAGCTGTTTTTT.

The DNA of the CDR3 is TGTGCCAGCAGAACGAGCTGGGGCTCTGGGGCCAACGTCCTGACTTTC. Translation: CASRTSWGSGANVLTF. This chain connects TRBV7-2 to TRBJ2-6; unclear D gene. The CDR3 has 16 residues. Trimming left V 6 bases short and J 0 bases short, with 12 bases between. The germline V gene encodes CDR1 SGHTA and CDR2 FQGNSA. The variable domain in full, completed from reference TRBV7-2 and TRBJ2-6, reads GAGVSQSPSNKVTEKGKDVELRCDPISGHTALYWYRQSLGQGLEFLIYFQGNSAPDKSGLPSDRFSAERTGGSVSTLTIQRTQQEDSAVYLCASRTSWGSGANVLTFGAGSRLTVL.

The chain uses TRBV7-2 and TRBJ2-3; 8 positions agree with TRBD2. Trimming removed 7 bases from V and 7 bases from J; junction bases left unmatched: 10. The CDR3 consists of 14 residues. From germline, CDR1 is SGHTA and CDR2 FQGNSA. CDR3 loop: CASTTSGPQNTQYF. CDR3 in DNA: TGTGCCAGCACTACTAGCGGTCCACAGAATACGCAGTATTTT.

Note on this clone: Additional DNA sequences in this sample encode the identical CDR3. The CDR3 DNA follows: TGTGCCAGCAGTTACTCGAGACAGGGGGACACTGAAGCTTTCTTT. Protein: CASSYSRQGDTEAFF. The J gene is TRBJ1-1, the V gene TRBV6-5; TRBD1 agrees at 9 bases. V lost 0 bases, J lost 3 bases, and 2 bases stayed unmatched. The germline V gene encodes CDR1 MNHEY and CDR2 SVGAGI. There are 15 residues in the CDR3.